The 12 T cell receptor beta chains below all came from one sample that was sequenced in a study of radiation and T cells in renal cell carcinoma. As to time point: blood 2 weeks post-SBRT. As to treatment: 15 Gy SBRT to primary tumor, nephrectomy 4 weeks later. The assay was immunoSEQ multiplex PCR, and TCRdb's table has in-frame clones only and misses some. Altogether about 120,000 clones are present, roughly four fifths being singletons, with the ten largest covering approximately 2%. Material: blood, obtained from a patient whose treatment included radiotherapy and nephrectomy. All receptors derive from a woman aged 55-75 years with renal cell carcinoma.

The chain joins TRBV19 to TRBJ1-2; tentatively, D is TRBD1 (5 bases). The CDR3 has 17 amino acids. Germline V CDR1 and CDR2: LNHDA, SQIVND (reference sequence). V was pared by 5 bases and J by 6 bases, with 25 bases between. This CDR3 reads CASSAYFGGREIDGYTF. DNA for the CDR3: TGTGCCAGTAGTGCGTACTTCGGTGGCAGGGAAATTGATGGCTACACCTTC.

The sample holds a few counts of this clone. The J gene is TRBJ1-2, the V gene TRBV6-5; 10 bases map to TRBD1. V trimming: 5 bases; J trimming: 10 bases; junction bases outside the gene matches: 4. The CDR3 is 12 residues long. The germline V gene encodes CDR1 MNHEY and CDR2 SVGAGI. Written as DNA, the CDR3 is TGTGCCAGCAGTCTGGGACAGGGGTTCTACACCTTC. Translating it yields CASSLGQGFYTF.

This clone was seen a few times. The chain couples TRBV30 to TRBJ1-5; maybe TRBD1 (6 bases). This CDR3 spans 16 amino acids. Germline-derived CDR1 and CDR2 are GTSNPN and SVGIG (reference sequence). Trimming removed 2 bases at V and 5 bases at J, with 19 bases between. CDR3 sequence: CAWSPPHREEDQPQHF. CDR3 DNA: TGTGCCTGGAGTCCTCCCCACAGGGAAGAAGATCAGCCCCAGCATTTT.

The CDR3: CASSLGTVYEQYF. CDR3 bases: TGTGCCAGCAGTTTGGGGACAGTCTACGAGCAGTACTTC. V is TRBV6-5 and J is TRBJ2-7, with 7 bases that match TRBD1. CDR3 length: 13 residues. V was pared by 4 bases and J by 3 bases, with 3 bases of the junction left unmatched. The germline CDR1 and CDR2 sequences are MNHEY and SVGAGI.

The chain couples TRBV4-1 to TRBJ2-7, with D unclear. The CDR3 has 13 residues. The germline V gene encodes CDR1 MGHRA and CDR2 YSYEKL. Deletions cut 1 base from V and 3 bases from J, with 7 bases between. CDR3 nucleotide sequence: TGCGCCAGCAGCCAAGGGCCGAGCTACGAGCAGTACTTC. Translating gives CASSQGPSYEQYF.

Only one count was recorded for this clone. This rearrangement joins TRBV28 to TRBJ2-7; D gene unclear. Germline V gene data show CDR1 as MDHEN and CDR2 as SYDVKM. CDR3 length equals 13 residues. The V gene lost 6 bases and the J gene lost 0 bases, with 9 bases spanning the gap. The CDR3: CASSSATSYEQYF. CDR3 nucleotide sequence: TGTGCCAGCAGCTCAGCAACCTCCTACGAGCAGTACTTC.

This clone was seen more than once but under ten times. The chain links TRBV10-3 to TRBJ2-1; the D gene is possibly TRBD2 (6 bases). The length of the CDR3 is 12 residues. The germline gives CDR1 ENHRY, CDR2 SYGVKD. Deletions cut 10 bases from V and 3 bases from J, with 10 bases between. Here the CDR3 reads CATGRGYNEQFF. The CDR3 nucleotides read TGTGCCACCGGGCGGGGCTACAATGAGCAGTTCTTC.

The genes are TRBV6-6 and TRBJ2-3; D ambiguous. The germline V and J ends were trimmed by 6 bases and 4 bases, with 14 bases remaining between them. The germline V gene encodes CDR1 MNHNY and CDR2 SVGAGI (reference sequence). This CDR3 region has 14 residues. The CDR3 DNA is TGTGCCAGCAGCCTTGGACCGGGTGCAGATACGCAGTATTTT. As protein: CASSLGPGADTQYF.

This sequence joins TRBV18 and TRBJ2-7; 8 bases agree with TRBD2. CDR3 length equals 14 residues. Germline assignment: CDR1 KGHSH and CDR2 LQKENI. V gave up 3 bases and J gave up 3 bases; unmatched junction bases: 4. CDR3 coding DNA: TGTGCCAGCTCACCCACGGGGGGGGGCTACGAGCAGTACTTC. Its protein product is CASSPTGGGYEQYF.

The rearrangement joins TRBV27 to TRBJ2-7; TRBD1 matches at 8 bases. The CDR3 has 13 residues. J gave up 4 bases and V 2 bases, and 1 base lay outside the gene matches. Per the germline V gene, CDR1 is MNHEY and CDR2 is SMNVEV (reference sequence). DNA of the CDR3: TGTGCCAGCAGTTTAGGGACAGGATACGAGCAGTACTTC. Its protein product is CASSLGTGYEQYF.

The chain carries TRBV6-6 and TRBJ2-7; 7 bases match TRBD1. Trimming at V came to 0 bases and at J to 3 bases, leaving 5 bases not matched to a gene. Germline V gives CDR1 MNHNY, CDR2 SVGAGI (reference sequence). CDR3 length: 15 amino acids. The CDR3 region is CASSYSGRGIYEQYF. CDR3 bases: TGTGCCAGCAGTTACTCGGGCAGGGGGATCTACGAGCAGTACTTC.

In its sample, this clone was seen a few times. The rearrangement joins TRBV11-1 to TRBJ2-3, with D maybe TRBD2 (7 bases). The CDR3 sequence is 16 residues long. Germline V gives CDR1 SGHAT, CDR2 FQDESV (reference sequence). V lost 1 base to trimming and J lost 3 bases, with 14 bases between them. CDR3 protein: CASSLGGGPKTDTQYF. The CDR3 nucleotides read TGTGCCAGCAGCTTAGGCGGGGGCCCAAAAACAGATACGCAGTATTTT. Full variable domain (remainder filled in from reference TRBV11-1 and TRBJ2-3): EAEVAQSPRYKITEKSQAVAFWCDPISGHATLYWYRQILGQGPELLVQFQDESVVDDSQLPKDRFSAERLKGVDSTLKIQPAELGDSAMYLCASSLGGGPKTDTQYFGPGTRLTVL.